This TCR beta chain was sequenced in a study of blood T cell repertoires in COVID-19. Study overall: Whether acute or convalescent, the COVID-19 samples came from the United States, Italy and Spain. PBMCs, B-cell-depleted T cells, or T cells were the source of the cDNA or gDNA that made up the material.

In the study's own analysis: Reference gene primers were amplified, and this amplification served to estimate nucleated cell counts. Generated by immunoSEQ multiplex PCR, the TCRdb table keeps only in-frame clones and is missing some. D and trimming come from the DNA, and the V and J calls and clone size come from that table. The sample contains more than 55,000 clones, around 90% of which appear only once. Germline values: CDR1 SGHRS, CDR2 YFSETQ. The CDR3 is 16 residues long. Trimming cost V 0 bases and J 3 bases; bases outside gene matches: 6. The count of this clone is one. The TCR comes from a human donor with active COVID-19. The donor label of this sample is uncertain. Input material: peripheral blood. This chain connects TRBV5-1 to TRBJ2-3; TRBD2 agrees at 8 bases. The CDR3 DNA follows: TGCGCCAGCAGCTTGGTGGGGACTAGAGATACAGATACGCAGTATTTT. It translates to CASSLVGTRDTDTQYF.